This TCR beta chain was observed in a study of shared clonotypes between healthy human individuals. The wider study: Serving as donors were two women and a few men, whose ages spanned 18 to 49. Findings and caveats of the study: Naive CD4 clonotype sharing across a few donors was about 5%. In contrast to clonotypes shared by all four donors, non-shared clonotypes had lower generation probabilities.

Naive CD8 isolation took CD45RO-negative cells positively selected for CCR7 and excluded terminally differentiated effector memory CD45RA+ cells. It was across several immunoSEQ plates that each subset's genomic DNA was evenly split. Repertoires were generated with immunoSEQ multiplex PCR, while TCRdb's copy carries only in-frame clones and drops some. This sample has 2 million to 2.5 million clones, with 85% to 95% found just once. A word on this clone: As yet, its antigen is unknown. The same CDR3 can be traced to other DNA sequences in this sample.

The CDR3 has 15 residues. Germline V gene lookup returns CDR1 MNHEY and CDR2 SMNVEV (reference sequence). The V segment lost 6 bases and the J segment 4 bases; nucleotides outside the gene matches: 7. This TCR derives from a man aged 18 to 29 in good health. Sequencing was carried out using naive CD8+ T cells sorted from blood. The chain employs TRBV27 and TRBJ2-1; 9 bases map to TRBD2. The CDR3 bases are TGTGCCAGCAGCCCCGGGCTAGCGGGGTACAATGAGCAGTTCTTC. Translation gives CASSPGLAGYNEQFF.